These 30 T cell receptor beta chains were all obtained from the same sample, sequenced in a study of patients and donors after allogeneic stem cell transplantation. TCRdb independently ran MiXCR on the RT-PCR reads; one entry per CDR3 protein. In the table there are some 200,000 distinct CDR3 sequences, 40% to 45% of which are singletons. Material: blood, either unsorted or a sorted T cell fraction (not recorded which). Receptor source: a human donor who was either an allogeneic HSCT recipient or a stem cell or donor lymphocyte infusion donor (not recorded which). It is not recorded whose cells these are; they may come from a transplant donor.

The chain uses TRBV4-3 and TRBJ2-7, with 10 nucleotides matching TRBD1. The germline V gene has CDR1 LGHNA and CDR2 YSLEER. Losses at the gene ends were 0 bases for V and 3 bases for J; bases not matched to a gene: 8. The CDR3 runs 17 residues. CDR3: CASSQDLVGDRGYEQYF. The CDR3, as DNA: TGCGCCAGCAGCCAAGATTTGGTAGGGGACAGGGGCTACGAGCAGTACTTC.

The chain joins TRBV7-2 to TRBJ2-5; D may be TRBD2 (5 bases). The germline V and J ends were trimmed by 6 bases and 6 bases, with 11 bases remaining between them. CDR1 is SGHTA and CDR2 is FQGNSA in the germline V gene. The CDR3 length is 12 residues. CDR3 coding DNA: TGTGCCAGCAGAGAAGGAGGACAGACCCAGTACTTC. This codes for CASREGGQTQYF.

As DNA, the CDR3 is TGTGCCAGCAGTTACTCGGGGCCGGGCACTGAAGCTTTCTTT. As protein: CASSYSGPGTEAFF. V is TRBV6-5 and J is TRBJ1-1; TRBD1 is a possible D gene (5 bases). CDR3 size: 14 residues. V was shortened by 0 bases and J by 4 bases, with 9 bases between the two germline ends. Germline-derived CDR1 and CDR2 are MNHEY and SVGAGI.

V gene TRBV7-9 combines with J gene TRBJ2-1, with D perhaps given as TRBD1 or TRBD2 (5 bases each). The CDR3 is 13 residues long. Germline assignment: CDR1 SEHNR and CDR2 FQNEAQ (reference sequence). V lost 8 bases, J lost 5 bases, and 13 bases lay in between. The DNA of the CDR3 is TGTGCCAGCGGGACGGCAGGCGACAATGAGCAGTTCTTC. Protein: CASGTAGDNEQFF.

The chain carries TRBV9 and TRBJ1-1, with TRBD1 matching over 8 bases. CDR1 SGDLS and CDR2 YYNGEE come from the germline V gene. CDR3 length: 16 residues. The V and J ends lost 4 bases and 1 base, in that order; junction bases with no gene match: 9. This CDR3 is CASSRAGTGTNTEAFF. CDR3 nucleotide sequence: TGTGCCAGCAGCCGGGCGGGGACAGGAACGAACACTGAAGCTTTCTTT.

This clonotype was detected a few times. V gene TRBV27 combines with J gene TRBJ1-2; 9 nucleotides match TRBD1. Looked up from germline, CDR1 is MNHEY and CDR2 is SMNVEV (reference sequence). Trimming took 2 bases from V and 3 from J; bases not matched to a gene: 1. This CDR3 region has 14 residues. This chain's CDR3 is CASSLRQGDYGYTF. CDR3 nucleotides: TGTGCCAGCAGTTTAAGACAGGGGGACTATGGCTACACCTTC.

The chain combines TRBV19 with TRBJ2-1; 7 bases fit TRBD2. This CDR3 region has 15 residues. Germline CDR1 is LNHDA and CDR2 is SQIVND (reference sequence). The J segment lost 4 bases and the V segment lost 5 bases, leaving 8 bases of the junction unmatched. The CDR3 region has the DNA TGTGCCAGTAGTTTTGCGCGGGAGTCTTACAATGAGCAGTTCTTC. Its protein product is CASSFARESYNEQFF.

V and J are TRBV4-1 and TRBJ2-7; D is perhaps TRBD1 (6 bases). The germline V and J ends were trimmed by 1 base and 6 bases, with 16 bases remaining between them. The CDR3 covers 15 residues. Germline CDR1 reads MGHRA; CDR2 reads YSYEKL. CDR3 amino acids: CASSQVDSGQIEQYF. The DNA of the CDR3 is TGCGCCAGCAGCCAAGTCGATTCGGGACAAATCGAGCAGTACTTC.

This clonotype was seen a few times. V usage is TRBV6-5 and J usage is TRBJ1-5; D call uncertain. V gave up 6 bases and J gave up 4 bases, with 13 bases separating them. Germline loops: CDR1 MNHEY, CDR2 SVGAGI. CDR3 length: 14 amino acids. In DNA form, the CDR3 reads TGTGCCAGCAGCACCGACAAGCTGAATCAGCCCCAGCATTTT. The encoded protein is CASSTDKLNQPQHF.

There are a few counts of this clonotype. This rearrangement joins TRBV6-5 to TRBJ1-5; D ambiguous. CDR3 length: 13 amino acids. V was pared by 5 bases and J by 6 bases, with 11 bases between. Germline CDR1 reads MNHEY; CDR2 reads SVGAGI. This CDR3 is CASSEVDTQPQHF. Here the CDR3 DNA reads TGTGCCAGCAGTGAGGTTGACACTCAGCCCCAGCATTTT.

The V gene is TRBV10-3, the J gene TRBJ2-7; the D gene is possibly TRBD1 (6 bases). Germline lookup yields CDR1 ENHRY and CDR2 SYGVKD. CDR3 length: 14 residues. The V end lost 8 bases, the J end lost 2 bases, and 16 bases lay between the germline ends. CDR3 loop: CAISLGRGTYEQYF. CDR3 nucleotide sequence: TGTGCCATCTCTCTGGGCAGGGGAACCTACGAGCAGTACTTC.

The chain joins TRBV2 to TRBJ2-6; D remains ambiguous. CDR1 is SNHLY, CDR2 FYNNEI, per germline. With 8 bases removed from V and 4 bases from J, the gap between germline ends came to 9 bases. The CDR3 extends over 13 amino acids. The DNA for the CDR3 is TGTGCCAGCGGGCGTTTGGGGGCCAACGTCCTGACTTTC. It encodes CASGRLGANVLTF.

The J gene is TRBJ1-3, the V gene TRBV7-2; D perhaps matches TRBD1 (6 bases). Germline-derived CDR1 and CDR2 are SGHTA and FQGNSA. CDR3 length equals 14 residues. V was cut by 5 bases and J by 3 bases, with 11 bases left in between. The CDR3 DNA reads TGTGCCAGCAGCCCTGGGGGCGATGGAAACACCATATATTTT. Residues: CASSPGGDGNTIYF.

V is TRBV20-1 and J is TRBJ2-7, with TRBD2 matching 7 bases. This CDR3 is 14 amino acids long. The V gene's germline CDR1 is DFQATT and CDR2 SNEGSKA (reference sequence). J gave up 0 bases and V 3 bases, and 5 bases lay outside the gene matches. DNA of the CDR3: TGCAGTGCTAGGGCTGGGGAGGGCTCCTACGAGCAGTACTTC. It yields the protein CSARAGEGSYEQYF.

This clonotype was seen a few times. The genes are TRBV15 and TRBJ1-1; 8 bases fit TRBD1. With 4 bases clipped from V and 5 bases from J, the junction kept 6 bases outside the gene matches. The germline gives CDR1 LNHNV, CDR2 YYDKDF (reference sequence). This CDR3 has 14 amino acids. The CDR3 protein is CATSNQGAQTEAFF. CDR3 in DNA: TGTGCCACCAGCAACCAGGGGGCGCAGACTGAAGCTTTCTTT.

CDR3: CSVEFPGSYNEQFF. The CDR3 DNA is TGCAGCGTTGAATTCCCGGGATCCTACAATGAGCAGTTCTTC. The rearrangement uses TRBV29-1 and TRBJ2-1; TRBD2 might be the D (5 bases). V shed 2 bases and J shed 1 base, with 9 bases lying between them. The CDR3 has 14 residues. Germline assignment: CDR1 SQVTM and CDR2 ANQGSEA.

This clonotype was seen a single time. This chain connects TRBV4-3 to TRBJ1-5; D ambiguous. Trimming shortened V by 4 bases and J by 0 bases, and 10 bases separated the two germline ends. There are 15 residues in the CDR3. Germline CDR1 is LGHNA and CDR2 is YSLEER. CDR3 sequence: CASSPYRDSNQPQHF. CDR3 nucleotide sequence: TGCGCCAGCAGCCCATATAGGGATAGCAATCAGCCCCAGCATTTT.

The chain recombines TRBV7-6 with TRBJ1-6, with no clear D. Trimming took 3 bases from V and 0 from J, leaving 12 bases between them. CDR1 SGHVS and CDR2 FNYEAQ come from the germline V gene. There are 17 residues in the CDR3. CDR3 loop: CASSFSIGRSYNSPLHF. The CDR3 DNA follows: TGTGCCAGCAGCTTCTCCATCGGTCGCTCCTATAATTCACCCCTCCACTTT.

J is TRBJ2-7 and V is TRBV12-3 or TRBV12-4, with TRBD2 identical over 10 bases. V dropped 5 bases and J dropped 2; count of bases not matched to a gene: 12. CDR3 length equals 17 residues. CDR3 nucleotide sequence: TGTGCCAGCAGTCGGACTAGCGGAACCATCTTGACCTACGAGCAGTACTTC. Protein: CASSRTSGTILTYEQYF.

The chain is built from TRBV7-9 and TRBJ2-3, with 8 bases that match TRBD1. The CDR3 runs to 14 residues. The germline V gene encodes CDR1 SEHNR and CDR2 FQNEAQ (reference sequence). The V and J ends lost 5 bases and 6 bases, in that order; junction bases with no gene match: 7. The CDR3: CASSHEDRADTQYF. CDR3 in DNA: TGTGCCAGCAGCCACGAGGACAGGGCGGATACGCAGTATTTT.

V and J are TRBV28 and TRBJ2-2; 7 positions match TRBD1. Germline-derived CDR1 and CDR2 are MDHEN and SYDVKM. V shed 6 bases and J 5 bases; nucleotides not matched to a gene: 9. The CDR3 has 15 residues. CDR3 nucleotides: TGTGCCAGCAGCCCCGACAGGGCCGATACCGGGGAGCTGTTTTTT. Translation: CASSPDRADTGELFF.

This clonotype was counted a few times. This rearrangement joins TRBV14 to TRBJ2-1; 7 nucleotides align to TRBD1. The CDR3 covers 16 residues. V lost 4 bases, J lost 0 bases, and 6 bases stayed unmatched. Per the germline V gene, CDR1 is SGHDN and CDR2 is FVKESK. For the CDR3, the DNA is TGTGCCAGCAGCCCCGGACAGGAGAGCTCCTACAATGAGCAGTTCTTC. Its translation is CASSPGQESSYNEQFF.

V and J are TRBV7-2 and TRBJ1-2; D not certain. The CDR3 runs to 12 residues. Germline V lookup: CDR1 SGHTA, CDR2 FQGNSA. Deletions cut 2 bases from V and 1 base from J, with 2 bases between. The chain's CDR3 is CASSLSNYGYTF. In DNA, the CDR3 is TGTGCCAGCAGCTTAAGTAACTATGGCTACACCTTC.

The J gene is TRBJ1-1, the V gene TRBV5-1, with a weak D call TRBD1 (6 bases). Trimming stripped 0 bases from V and 1 base from J, with 19 bases between. Germline lookup yields CDR1 SGHRS and CDR2 YFSETQ. This CDR3 region has 18 residues. The CDR3 bases are TGCGCCAGCAGCTTGGCCGAAGGGGCCAAGGGGGAGAACACTGAAGCTTTCTTT. This translates into CASSLAEGAKGENTEAFF.

This rearrangement joins TRBV9 to TRBJ2-7; 11 bases fit TRBD1. Per the germline V gene, CDR1 is SGDLS and CDR2 is YYNGEE. J lost 5 bases, V lost 2 bases, and 6 bases had no gene match. The CDR3 spans 15 residues. The DNA for the CDR3 is TGTGCCAGCAGCGTCACCGGGACAGGGGGACACGAGCAGTACTTC. It translates to CASSVTGTGGHEQYF.

The rearrangement uses TRBV4-3 and TRBJ1-6, with D perhaps matching TRBD1 (5 bases). Trimming stripped 0 bases from V and 7 bases from J, with 13 bases between. CDR3 length: 16 residues. Germline CDR1 is LGHNA and CDR2 is YSLEER. CDR3 loop: CASSQDRARGNSPLHF. The CDR3 bases are TGCGCCAGCAGCCAAGATAGGGCGCGGGGGAATTCACCCCTCCACTTT.

The J gene is TRBJ1-1, the V gene TRBV7-9, with D hard to call. The CDR3 totals 14 residues. Per germline, CDR1 SEHNR and CDR2 FQNEAQ (reference sequence). The V end was cut by 1 base, the J end by 7 bases, with 13 bases between. The CDR3 bases are TGTGCCAGCAGCTTAGATATGGGGAATGGTGAAGCTTTCTTT. Amino acid sequence: CASSLDMGNGEAFF.

The chain combines TRBV11-2 with TRBJ2-1, with 7 nucleotides matching TRBD1. The trim removed 5 bases at V and 5 bases at J, leaving 6 bases unmatched. The CDR3 contains 14 residues. The germline V gene encodes CDR1 SGHAT and CDR2 FQNNGV. The CDR3 DNA reads as TGTGCCAGCAGCACCCAGGGGGAAAACAATGAGCAGTTCTTC. Translated: CASSTQGENNEQFF.

The CDR3 nucleotides are TGTGCCAGCAGTGGGGCAACAGATCTAGCTTTCTTT. Translating it yields CASSGATDLAFF. The chain joins TRBV6-1 to TRBJ1-1; no clear D gene. V lost 4 bases, J lost 10 bases, and 13 bases lay in between. Per germline, CDR1 MNHNS and CDR2 SASEGT. The CDR3 has 12 amino acids.

The chain recombines TRBV20-1 with TRBJ2-7, with 7 bases that match TRBD2. The CDR3 loop spans 13 amino acids. Germline assignment: CDR1 DFQATT and CDR2 SNEGSKA (reference sequence). CDR3 nucleotides: TGCAGCTCCTCAGCGGGAACGGCCTACGAGCAGTACTTC. Translation: CSSSAGTAYEQYF.